The rows below give T cell receptor beta chains drawn from one sample of a study of T cells in localized non-small cell lung cancer. This table comes from immunoSEQ multiplex PCR, and its TCRdb copy is limited to in-frame clones, with some not included. The data show 2,500 to 3,000 clones, 30% to 35% seen once. The sample consisted of lung tumor tissue, taken before any cancer treatment. The receptors originated from a female donor older than 55 with stage II squamous cell lung carcinoma. Each CDR3 is given with its conserved first and last residue. Fields, in order: J gene, V gene, D gene, CDR3 length, clone size, CDR3 protein, CDR3 DNA. D genes are given only for firm matches. Only some rows state a clone size, as once, few, many or a class for expanded clones.

>TRBJ2-4|TRBV5-1|TRBD2|19|-
CASSLGLAGGLAAKNIQYF
TGCGCCAGCAGCTTGGGACTAGCGGGGGGACTGGCGGCCAAAAACATTCAGTACTTC
>TRBJ1-6|TRBV9|TRBD1|14|-
CASRLGTVNSPLHF
TGTGCCAGCAGGTTGGGGACAGTCAATTCACCCCTCCACTTT
>TRBJ1-2|TRBV19|-|13|-
CASSWGQNYGYTF
TGTGCCAGTAGTTGGGGGCAGAACTATGGCTACACCTTC
>TRBJ1-1|TRBV5-1|-|16|-
CASSFGRSTRDTEAFF
TGCGCCAGCAGCTTCGGCCGGAGCACTAGGGACACTGAAGCTTTCTTT
>TRBJ1-2|TRBV11-3|-|14|few
CASSLEGLNYGYTF
TGTGCCAGCAGCTTAGAAGGGCTAAACTATGGCTACACCTTC
>TRBJ2-7|TRBV19|-|12|few
CATVDRSYEQYF
TGTGCCACCGTGGACAGATCCTACGAGCAGTACTTC
>TRBJ1-2|TRBV11-3|TRBD1|14|-
CASSLALDRAGYTF
TGTGCCAGCAGCTTGGCCCTCGACAGGGCTGGCTACACCTTC
>TRBJ1-1|TRBV6-8|-|13|few
CAISVHGGTEAFF
TGTGCCATCAGTGTTCACGGGGGCACTGAAGCTTTCTTT
>TRBJ1-4|TRBV6-8|TRBD1|17|-
CASSISRRGTGDVKLFF
TGTGCCAGCAGTATTTCTCGGCGCGGGACAGGGGATGTAAAACTGTTTTTT
>TRBJ2-7|TRBV9|TRBD1|14|few
CASRTGTGVYEQYF
TGTGCCAGCAGGACCGGGACAGGGGTCTACGAGCAGTACTTC
>TRBJ2-5|TRBV9|-|16|-
CASSAHPNRGQETQYF
TGTGCCAGCAGCGCACACCCGAACAGAGGGCAAGAGACCCAGTACTTC
>TRBJ2-2|TRBV7-6|-|16|few
CASSHLLGEPTGELFF
TGTGCCAGCAGCCATCTATTGGGGGAGCCCACCGGGGAGCTGTTTTTT
>TRBJ2-6|TRBV5-1|-|16|-
CASNGRDTSGANVLTF
TGCGCCAGCAACGGCCGAGACACCTCTGGGGCCAACGTCCTGACTTTC
>TRBJ2-7|TRBV10-1|-|14|-
CASSEDGSSYEQYF
TGCGCCAGCAGTGAGGACGGGAGCTCCTACGAGCAGTACTTC
>TRBJ2-2|TRBV30|TRBD2|16|-
CAWSRKGLAGTGELFF
TGTGCCTGGAGCCGAAAGGGACTAGCGGGCACCGGGGAGCTGTTTTTT
>TRBJ1-1|TRBV28|-|14|few
CASINRDTGGEAFF
TGTGCCAGCATTAATAGGGACACCGGAGGGGAAGCTTTCTTT
>TRBJ2-2|TRBV15|-|14|-
CATSSRLNTGELFF
TGTGCCACCAGCTCTCGACTGAACACCGGGGAGCTGTTTTTT
>TRBJ1-1|TRBV11-3|TRBD1|14|medium-sized
CASSSGTGNTEAFF
TGTGCCAGCAGCTCCGGGACAGGGAACACTGAAGCTTTCTTT
>TRBJ1-3|TRBV6-8|TRBD1|17|large
CASRGTGGTSSGNTIYF
TGTGCCAGCAGAGGTACAGGGGGCACTTCTTCCGGAAACACCATATATTTT
>TRBJ2-3|TRBV28|TRBD2|18|-
CASSSIGLAGGKTDTQYF
TGTGCCAGCAGTTCAATCGGACTAGCGGGAGGGAAGACAGATACGCAGTATTTT
>TRBJ1-1|TRBV5-1|-|15|-
CASSLPGPGNTEAFF
TGCGCCAGCAGCTTACCGGGGCCAGGGAACACTGAAGCTTTCTTT
>TRBJ2-5|TRBV9|-|14|-
CASRVTGIGETQYF
TGTGCCAGCAGAGTGACAGGAATCGGGGAGACCCAGTACTTC